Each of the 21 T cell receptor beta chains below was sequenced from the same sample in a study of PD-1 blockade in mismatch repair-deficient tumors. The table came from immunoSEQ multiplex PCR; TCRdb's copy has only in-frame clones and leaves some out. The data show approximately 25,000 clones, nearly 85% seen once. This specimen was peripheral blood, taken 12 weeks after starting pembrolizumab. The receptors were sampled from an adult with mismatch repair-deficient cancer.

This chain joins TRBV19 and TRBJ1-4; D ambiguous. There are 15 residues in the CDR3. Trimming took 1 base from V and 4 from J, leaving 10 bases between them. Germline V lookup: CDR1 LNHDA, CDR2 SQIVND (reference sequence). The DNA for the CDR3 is TGTGCCAGTAGTATAGGGACGGGTGGTAATGAAAAACTGTTTTTT. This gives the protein CASSIGTGGNEKLFF.

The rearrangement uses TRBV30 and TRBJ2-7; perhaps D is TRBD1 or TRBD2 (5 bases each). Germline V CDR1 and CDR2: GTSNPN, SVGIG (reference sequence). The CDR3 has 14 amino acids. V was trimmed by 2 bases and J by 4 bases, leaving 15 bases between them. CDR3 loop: CAWSLQGTPYEQYF. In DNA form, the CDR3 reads TGTGCCTGGAGTTTACAAGGGACCCCTTACGAGCAGTACTTC.

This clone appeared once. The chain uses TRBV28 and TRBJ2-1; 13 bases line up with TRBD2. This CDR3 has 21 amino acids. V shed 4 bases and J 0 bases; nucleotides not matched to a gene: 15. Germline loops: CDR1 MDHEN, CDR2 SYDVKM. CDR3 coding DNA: TGTGCCAGCAGTTGGGATCCGGGACTAGCGGGATGGATAATCTCCTACAATGAGCAGTTCTTC. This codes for CASSWDPGLAGWIISYNEQFF. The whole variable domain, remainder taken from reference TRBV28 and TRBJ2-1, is DVKVTQSSRYLVKRTGEKVFLECVQDMDHENMFWYRQDPGLGLRLIYFSYDVKMKEKGDIPEGYSVSREKKERFSLILESASTNQTSMYLCASSWDPGLAGWIISYNEQFFGPGTRLTVL.

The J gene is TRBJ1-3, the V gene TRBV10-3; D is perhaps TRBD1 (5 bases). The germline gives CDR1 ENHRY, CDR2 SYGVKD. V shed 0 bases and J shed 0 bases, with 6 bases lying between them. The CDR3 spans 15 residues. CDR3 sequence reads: CAISESRASGNTIYF. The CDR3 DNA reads TGTGCCATCAGTGAGTCCAGGGCCTCTGGAAACACCATATATTTT.

This chain's CDR3 is CASSDSTGGDTQYF. CDR3 nucleotides: TGTGCCAGCAGTGACTCAACAGGGGGCGATACGCAGTATTTT. V is TRBV6-4 and J is TRBJ2-3; 9 bases agree with TRBD1. Germline loops: CDR1 MRHNA, CDR2 SNTAGT. CDR3 length: 14 amino acids. The junction had 1 base not matched to a gene; V was cut back by 0 bases and J by 6 bases.

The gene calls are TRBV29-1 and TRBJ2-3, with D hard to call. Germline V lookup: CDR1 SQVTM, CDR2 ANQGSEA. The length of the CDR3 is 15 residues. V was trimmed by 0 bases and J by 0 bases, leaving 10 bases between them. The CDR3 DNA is TGCAGCGTTGAAGATCGGGTGTCTAGCACAGATACGCAGTATTTT. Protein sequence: CSVEDRVSSTDTQYF.

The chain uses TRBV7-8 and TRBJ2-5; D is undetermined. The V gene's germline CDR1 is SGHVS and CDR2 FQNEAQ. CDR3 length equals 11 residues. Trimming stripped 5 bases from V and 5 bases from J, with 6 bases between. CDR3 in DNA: TGTGCCAGCAGCCAGACGGAGACCCAGTACTTC. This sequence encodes CASSQTETQYF. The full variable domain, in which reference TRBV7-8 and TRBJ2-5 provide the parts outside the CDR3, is GAGVSQSPRYKVAKRGQDVALRCDPISGHVSLFWYQQALGQGPEFLTYFQNEAQLDKSGLPSDRFFAERPEGSVSTLKIQRTQQEDSAVYLCASSQTETQYFGPGTRLLVL.

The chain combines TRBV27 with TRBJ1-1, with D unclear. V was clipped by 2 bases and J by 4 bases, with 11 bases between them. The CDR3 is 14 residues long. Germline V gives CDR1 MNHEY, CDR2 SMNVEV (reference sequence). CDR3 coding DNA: TGTGCCAGCAGTTTAAACAGTAGAGTCACTGAAGCTTTCTTT. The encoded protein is CASSLNSRVTEAFF.

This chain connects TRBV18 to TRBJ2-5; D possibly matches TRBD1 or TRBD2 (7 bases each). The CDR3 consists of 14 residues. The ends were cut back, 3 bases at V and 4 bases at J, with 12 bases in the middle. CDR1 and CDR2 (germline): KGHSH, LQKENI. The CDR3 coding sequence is TGTGCCAGCTCACCTCCAGGGGGGGGAGAGACCCAGTACTTC. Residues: CASSPPGGGETQYF.

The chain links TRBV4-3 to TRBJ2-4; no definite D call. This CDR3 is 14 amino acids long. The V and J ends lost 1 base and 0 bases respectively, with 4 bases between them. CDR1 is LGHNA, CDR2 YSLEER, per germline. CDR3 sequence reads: CASSQGGAKNIQYF. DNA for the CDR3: TGCGCCAGCAGCCAAGGGGGAGCCAAAAACATTCAGTACTTC.

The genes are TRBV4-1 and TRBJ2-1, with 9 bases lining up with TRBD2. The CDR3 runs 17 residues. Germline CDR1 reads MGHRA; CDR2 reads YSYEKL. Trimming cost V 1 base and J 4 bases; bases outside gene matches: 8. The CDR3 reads CASSQAIAGDRYNEQFF. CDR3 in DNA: TGCGCCAGCAGCCAAGCTATAGCGGGAGATCGTTACAATGAGCAGTTCTTC.

The CDR3 loop reads CASRRNTGELFF. DNA for the CDR3: TGTGCCAGCAGAAGGAACACCGGGGAGCTGTTTTTT. The rearrangement joins TRBV27 to TRBJ2-2, with unresolved D. The V end lost 6 bases, the J end lost 1 base, and 3 bases lay between the germline ends. There are 12 residues in the CDR3. Germline loops: CDR1 MNHEY, CDR2 SMNVEV (reference sequence).

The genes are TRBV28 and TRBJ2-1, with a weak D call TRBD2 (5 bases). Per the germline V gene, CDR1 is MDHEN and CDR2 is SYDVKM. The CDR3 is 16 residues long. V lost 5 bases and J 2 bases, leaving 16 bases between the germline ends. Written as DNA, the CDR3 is TGTGCCAGCAGTGACTTGGGAGCGGAGGCCTACAATGAGCAGTTCTTC. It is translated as CASSDLGAEAYNEQFF.

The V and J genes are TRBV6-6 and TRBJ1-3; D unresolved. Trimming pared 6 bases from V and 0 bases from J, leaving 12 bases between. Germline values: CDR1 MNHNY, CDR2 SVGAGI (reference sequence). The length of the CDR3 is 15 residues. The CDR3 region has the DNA TGTGCCAGCAGCCCCCTCGGAGTCTCTGGAAACACCATATATTTT. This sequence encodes CASSPLGVSGNTIYF.

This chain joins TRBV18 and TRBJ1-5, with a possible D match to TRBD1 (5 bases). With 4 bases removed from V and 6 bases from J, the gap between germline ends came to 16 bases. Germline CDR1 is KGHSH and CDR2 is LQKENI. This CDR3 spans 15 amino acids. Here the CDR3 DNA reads TGTGCCAGCTCACTCTCTTCGGGGGGGAGTCAGCCCCAGCATTTT. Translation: CASSLSSGGSQPQHF. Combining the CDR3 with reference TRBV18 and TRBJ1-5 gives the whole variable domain NAGVMQNPRHLVRRRGQEARLRCSPMKGHSHVYWYRQLPEEGLKFMVYLQKENIIDESGMPKERFSAEFPKEGPSILRIQQVVRGDSAAYFCASSLSSGGSQPQHFGDGTRLSIL.

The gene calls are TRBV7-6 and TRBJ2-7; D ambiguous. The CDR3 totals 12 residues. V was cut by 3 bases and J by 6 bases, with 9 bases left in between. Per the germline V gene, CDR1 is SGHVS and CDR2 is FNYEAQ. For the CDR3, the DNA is TGTGCCAGCAGCTTTCTTGGTGCCGAGCAGTACTTC. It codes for CASSFLGAEQYF.

CDR3 loop: CATSRDRGLRDTQYF. The CDR3 coding sequence is TGTGCCACCAGCAGAGACAGGGGGCTGAGAGATACGCAGTATTTT. V gene TRBV15 combines with J gene TRBJ2-3; 8 positions agree with TRBD1. CDR3 size: 15 residues. The germline V gene has CDR1 LNHNV and CDR2 YYDKDF (reference sequence). The ends lost 0 bases at V and 5 bases at J; junction bases unmatched: 4.

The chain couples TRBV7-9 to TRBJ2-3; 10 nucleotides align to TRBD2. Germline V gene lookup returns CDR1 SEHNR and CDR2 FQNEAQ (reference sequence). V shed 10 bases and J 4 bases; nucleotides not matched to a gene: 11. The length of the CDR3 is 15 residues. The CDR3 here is CATSSGRWAPDTQYF. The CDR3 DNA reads TGTGCCACCTCTAGCGGGAGATGGGCCCCAGATACGCAGTATTTT.

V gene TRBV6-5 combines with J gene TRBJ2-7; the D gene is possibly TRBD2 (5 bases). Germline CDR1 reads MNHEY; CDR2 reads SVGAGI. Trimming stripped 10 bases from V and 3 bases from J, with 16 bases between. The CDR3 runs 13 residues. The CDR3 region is CATWSGKIYEQYF. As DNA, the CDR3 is TGTGCCACCTGGTCGGGAAAAATCTACGAGCAGTACTTC.

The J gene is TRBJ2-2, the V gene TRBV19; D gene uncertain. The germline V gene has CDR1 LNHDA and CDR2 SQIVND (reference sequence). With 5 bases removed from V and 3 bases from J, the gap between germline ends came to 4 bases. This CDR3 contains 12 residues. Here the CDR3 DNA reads TGTGCCAGTAGTGCCGACACCGGGGAGCTGTTTTTT. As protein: CASSADTGELFF.

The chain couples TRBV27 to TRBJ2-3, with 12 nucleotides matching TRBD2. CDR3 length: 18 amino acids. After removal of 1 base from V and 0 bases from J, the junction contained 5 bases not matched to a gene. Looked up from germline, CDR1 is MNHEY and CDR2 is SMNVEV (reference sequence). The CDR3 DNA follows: TGTGCCAGCAGTTTATGGGGACTAGCGGGTACCAGCACAGATACGCAGTATTTT. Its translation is CASSLWGLAGTSTDTQYF.